Listed below are T cell receptor beta chains from one sample, sequenced in a study of T cell responses to AZD1222 COVID-19 vaccine. The protocol was immunoSEQ multiplex PCR, while the TCRdb copy is restricted to in-frame clones and leaves out a portion. Among roughly 98,000 clones listed, roughly 90% were seen once. Sample: peripheral blood, taken 28 days after the second AZD1222 dose. These TCRs come from an adult who received the AZD1222 COVID-19 vaccine. CDR3s include the opening cysteine and the closing phenylalanine or tryptophan. The D gene is left open where the match is weak. Clone size is not always given. Where it is, it says once, few, many or a class for expanded clones.

D	V	J	size	length	DNA	CDR3
-	TRBV5-1	TRBJ2-5	-	12	TGCGCCAGCAGGGACGTTCAAGAGACCCAGTACTTC	CASRDVQETQYF
-	TRBV30	TRBJ1-4	-	13	TGTGCCTGGAGTGTAGGGGAGGGAAGAAAACTGTTTTTT	CAWSVGEGRKLFF
-	TRBV12-3/TRBV12-4	TRBJ1-1	once	11	TGTGCCAGCAGTTCCTTGACCAGCTCTTTCTTT	CASSSLTSSFF
TRBD1	TRBV2	TRBJ1-1	-	14	TGTGCCAGCCACCGACAGGGGATGAACACTGAAGCTTTCTTT	CASHRQGMNTEAFF
-	TRBV5-1	TRBJ2-1	-	13	TGCGCCAGCAGCCCAGGAAGCGTCAATGAGCAGTTCTTC	CASSPGSVNEQFF
TRBD2	TRBV4-1	TRBJ2-7	once	13	TGCGCCAGCAGAGGACTAGCGAGAAACGAGCAGTACTTC	CASRGLARNEQYF
-	TRBV10-1	TRBJ2-1	once	13	TGCGCCAGCAGTGCCCCCCCCGGACAGGAGCAGTTCTTC	CASSAPPGQEQFF
-	TRBV5-5	TRBJ1-6	-	16	TGTGCCAGCAGCCTAGACACGAGCTCCTATAATTCACCCCTCCACTTT	CASSLDTSSYNSPLHF
TRBD1	TRBV3-1/TRBV3-2	TRBJ1-2	-	14	TGTGCCAGCAGCCCCCGGACAGGGACGATTGGCTACACCTTC	CASSPRTGTIGYTF
TRBD1	TRBV6-5	TRBJ1-5	once	15	TGTGCCAGCAGTTCCCCGGGACAGGGAAATCAGCCCCAGCATTTT	CASSSPGQGNQPQHF
-	TRBV19	TRBJ2-7	-	15	TGTGCCAGTAGTATAGTGGCAGCCATCCCCCACGAGCAGTACTTC	CASSIVAAIPHEQYF
-	TRBV27	TRBJ1-6	-	17	TGTGCCAGCAGTTTATGGGGCAGTATTACCTATAATTCACCCCTCCACTTT	CASSLWGSITYNSPLHF
-	TRBV27	TRBJ1-6	-	15	TGTGCCAGCAGTTTAGGGACTGCGAATAATTCACCCCTCCACTTT	CASSLGTANNSPLHF
-	TRBV5-4	TRBJ1-2	-	14	TGTGCCAGCAGCGGATATGACAGTCGGAGTGGCTACACCTTC	CASSGYDSRSGYTF
-	TRBV6-5	TRBJ2-3	-	13	TGTGCCAGCACTCCGCTAGCACAAGATACGCAGTATTTT	CASTPLAQDTQYF
TRBD2	TRBV11-2	TRBJ2-5	-	18	TGTGCCAGCAGCTTACGCCTACCGGGACTAGCGGGGGTGGAGACCCAGTACTTC	CASSLRLPGLAGVETQYF
-	TRBV12-3/TRBV12-4	TRBJ2-5	-	12	TGTGCCAGCAGTTTTAGGCGGCAGACCCAGTACTTC	CASSFRRQTQYF
TRBD1	TRBV30	TRBJ2-5	-	11	TGTGCCTGGAGTGTATCGGACAGGGAGCACTTC	CAWSVSDREHF
-	TRBV24-1	TRBJ2-3	-	16	TGTGCCACCAGTGACACCCACAGGGAGGTGGGAGATACGCAGTATTTT	CATSDTHREVGDTQYF
TRBD1	TRBV3-1/TRBV3-2	TRBJ1-6	-	14	TGTGCCAGCAGGGGGACAGTAGTAAATTCACCCCTCCACTTT	CASRGTVVNSPLHF
-	TRBV9	TRBJ2-2	-	13	TGTGCCAGCAGCGAGACCCCCCAGGGGGAGCTGTTTTTT	CASSETPQGELFF
TRBD2	TRBV5-8	TRBJ2-7	-	16	TGTGCCAGCAGCTTGGGGCCGGCAGCGGGAGTCTACGAGCAGTACTTC	CASSLGPAAGVYEQYF
-	TRBV28	TRBJ1-2	-	13	TGTGCCAGCAGTTTGAGAGGCAGCTATGGCTACACCTTC	CASSLRGSYGYTF
-	TRBV7-6	TRBJ2-7	-	14	TGTGCCAGCAGCTCAGTTAGCGCCACCTACGAGCAGTACTTC	CASSSVSATYEQYF
TRBD2	TRBV7-2	TRBJ2-2	-	16	TGTGCCAGCAGCCTGGGGCCTAGCGGGATGGGCGGGGAGCTGTTTTTT	CASSLGPSGMGGELFF
-	TRBV3-1/TRBV3-2	TRBJ1-3	-	15	TGTGCCAGCAGCCAACCCGGGCTCTCTGGAAACACCATATATTTT	CASSQPGLSGNTIYF
TRBD1	TRBV29-1	TRBJ1-2	-	15	TGCAGCGCTTCCTTGGGGGGACAGGGCAACTATGGCTACACCTTC	CSASLGGQGNYGYTF
-	TRBV6-5	TRBJ1-2	once	16	TGTGCCAGCAGTTACTCGAGGGGTGGGACATCTTATGGCTACACCTTC	CASSYSRGGTSYGYTF
TRBD2	TRBV7-9	TRBJ2-3	-	15	TGTGCCAGCAGCTTAGCGCGGGAGTGGTCAGATACGCAGTATTTT	CASSLAREWSDTQYF
TRBD2	TRBV27	TRBJ2-5	-	16	TGTGCCAGCAGTTTTGGGACTAGCGTTAGGCCAGAGACCCAGTACTTC	CASSFGTSVRPETQYF
TRBD1	TRBV6-5	TRBJ1-1	-	16	TGTGCCAGCAGTTACTCCTTCGGGACAGGGTTCTCTGAAGCTTTCTTT	CASSYSFGTGFSEAFF
TRBD1	TRBV28	TRBJ2-4	-	16	TGTGCCAGCAGTTTGCCGGGACAGCTAGCCAAAAACATTCAGTACTTC	CASSLPGQLAKNIQYF
TRBD1	TRBV3-1/TRBV3-2	TRBJ1-1	-	15	TGTGCCAGCAGCCCATCCGGGACAGTGACCACTGAAGCTTTCTTT	CASSPSGTVTTEAFF
-	TRBV27	TRBJ2-7	-	15	TGTGCCAGCAGGCGGGGAACAGTGAGCTCCTACGAGCAGTACTTC	CASRRGTVSSYEQYF
-	TRBV18	TRBJ1-1	-	12	TGTGCCAGCTCACAGGGCACCCATGAAGCTTTCTTT	CASSQGTHEAFF
TRBD2	TRBV6-1	TRBJ2-7	few	16	TGTGCCAGCAGTGAAGTTTTGTCGGGAGGGCCTAACGAGCAGTACTTC	CASSEVLSGGPNEQYF
-	TRBV5-5	TRBJ1-3	-	15	TGTGCCAGCAGCGGCTCGGCAGGGTCTGGAAACACCATATATTTT	CASSGSAGSGNTIYF
-	TRBV5-1	TRBJ2-7	once	14	TGCGCCAGCAGCTTGGGGGGGATCTCCTACGAGCAGTACTTC	CASSLGGISYEQYF